One sample yielded the 27 T cell receptor beta chains listed below, sequenced in a study of shared clonotypes between healthy human individuals. CD45RO negativity and positive selection for CCR7 defined naive CD8 cells, a population that excluded terminally differentiated effector memory CD45RA+ cells. Only in-frame clones appear in the TCRdb table, and some are missing; sequencing was by immunoSEQ multiplex PCR. This sample yields about 2 million clones, of which 85% to 95% are seen a single time; 0.95% to 1.5% belongs to the top ten. The sequenced sample consisted of naive CD8+ T cells sorted from blood. These receptor sequences come from a man between 18 and 29 years old in good health.

The chain couples TRBV14 to TRBJ2-7; D not certain. CDR1 is SGHDN and CDR2 is FVKESK in the germline V gene. This CDR3 is 15 amino acids long. The V gene lost 1 base and the J gene lost 2 bases, with 12 bases spanning the gap. As DNA, the CDR3 is TGTGCCAGCAGCCAAGGGATAGGCCGAACCTACGAGCAGTACTTC. It codes for CASSQGIGRTYEQYF.

This sequence joins TRBV2 and TRBJ2-4, with a weak D call TRBD1 (6 bases). This CDR3 has 15 amino acids. The germline gives CDR1 SNHLY, CDR2 FYNNEI. With 4 bases removed from V and 0 bases from J, the gap between germline ends came to 10 bases. CDR3 DNA: TGTGCCAGCAGTGCCGGGACATTAGCCAAAAACATTCAGTACTTC. Translated, it gives CASSAGTLAKNIQYF.

The chain has TRBV6-1 and TRBJ1-1; the D is unclear. Germline V lookup: CDR1 MNHNS, CDR2 SASEGT. Trimming stripped 4 bases from V and 3 bases from J, with 6 bases between. This CDR3 is 12 amino acids long. In DNA form, the CDR3 reads TGTGCCAGCAGTGGTCTCGACACTGAAGCTTTCTTT. This translates into CASSGLDTEAFF.

Details on this clone: The same CDR3 can be traced to other DNA sequences in this sample. The chain uses TRBV4-1 and TRBJ2-5; D unresolved. Germline values: CDR1 MGHRA, CDR2 YSYEKL. CDR3 length: 13 residues. V shed 1 base and J shed 5 bases, with 8 bases lying between them. CDR3 in amino acids: CASSQGGLETQYF. CDR3 coding DNA: TGCGCCAGCAGCCAAGGAGGCTTGGAGACCCAGTACTTC.

This chain connects TRBV11-2 to TRBJ2-7, with D maybe TRBD1 (5 bases). Germline V gives CDR1 SGHAT, CDR2 FQNNGV. V lost 2 bases and J lost 5, with 16 bases in between. The CDR3 is made up of 15 amino acids. The CDR3 loop is CASSLNGHSINEQYF. DNA for the CDR3: TGTGCCAGCAGCTTAAATGGACACAGTATTAACGAGCAGTACTTC.

The V and J genes are TRBV6-1 and TRBJ2-3, with D perhaps matching TRBD1 (5 bases). V shed 1 base and J shed 3 bases, with 11 bases lying between them. Germline V lookup: CDR1 MNHNS, CDR2 SASEGT. This CDR3 has 15 amino acids. The CDR3 sequence: CASSEGRVGTDTQYF. The CDR3 DNA follows: TGTGCCAGCAGTGAAGGCAGGGTTGGTACAGATACGCAGTATTTT.

The rearrangement joins TRBV21-1 to TRBJ1-1. TRBV21-1 is shown as a pseudogene. The CDR3 is 16 amino acids. The CDR3 sequence is CASRCRLYTIRTEAFF. The DNA for the CDR3 is TGTGCCAGCAGGTGTAGGCTCTACACAATTCGCACTGAAGCTTTCTTT.

V usage is TRBV2 and J usage is TRBJ1-2, with TRBD1 as a possible D gene (5 bases). V shed 1 base and J shed 4 bases, with 10 bases lying between them. This CDR3 has 14 residues. CDR1 is SNHLY, CDR2 FYNNEI, per germline. In DNA form, the CDR3 reads TGTGCCAGCAGTGAAGGCGGGGGTATCTATGGCTACACCTTC. This encodes CASSEGGGIYGYTF.

The V gene is TRBV28, the J gene TRBJ2-6, with D possibly being TRBD2 (5 bases). The CDR3 is made up of 15 amino acids. Looked up from germline, CDR1 is MDHEN and CDR2 is SYDVKM. Trimming took 3 bases from V and 1 from J, leaving 7 bases between them. This CDR3 is CASSLPGSGANVLTF. The CDR3 nucleotides read TGTGCCAGCAGTTTGCCGGGGTCTGGGGCCAACGTCCTGACTTTC.

With respect to this clone: Within the sample, other DNA sequences also encode this same CDR3. The rearrangement uses TRBV13 and TRBJ2-2, with D hard to call. There are 13 residues in the CDR3. The V gene's germline CDR1 is PRHDT and CDR2 FYEKMQ (reference sequence). Trimming took off 5 bases at V and 6 bases at J, with 10 bases between the two ends. The CDR3 bases are TGTGCCAGCAGCCCCGGGCCGTCCGGGGAGCTGTTTTTT. This codes for CASSPGPSGELFF.

The genes are TRBV10-2 and TRBJ1-1; D remains unclear. There are 15 residues in the CDR3. The germline V gene has CDR1 WSHSY and CDR2 SAAADI. Between the trimmed V and J ends, which lost 3 bases and 0 bases, there was a span of 11 bases. This chain's CDR3 is CASSDSRIMNTEAFF. The DNA of the CDR3 is TGCGCCAGCAGTGACAGTCGGATAATGAACACTGAAGCTTTCTTT.

The chain carries TRBV4-3 and TRBJ1-2, with D perhaps matching TRBD1 (5 bases). The CDR3 consists of 15 residues. V lost 0 bases and J 6 bases, leaving 14 bases between the germline ends. Germline V gene lookup returns CDR1 LGHNA and CDR2 YSLEER. CDR3 sequence: CASSQDRGGANGYTF. The CDR3 DNA reads TGCGCCAGCAGCCAAGATCGCGGAGGGGCGAATGGCTACACCTTC.

This clone was counted a few times. J is TRBJ1-6 and V is TRBV6-1; D unresolved. The germline V and J ends were trimmed by 2 bases and 5 bases, with 10 bases remaining between them. CDR1 MNHNS and CDR2 SASEGT come from the germline V gene. The CDR3 consists of 15 residues. CDR3 in amino acids: CASSEFWVHNSPLHF. The CDR3 coding sequence is TGTGCCAGCAGTGAATTTTGGGTACATAATTCACCCCTCCACTTT.

The chain combines TRBV20-1 with TRBJ1-2, with D unclear. Germline lookup yields CDR1 DFQATT and CDR2 SNEGSKA (reference sequence). With 1 base removed from V and 6 bases from J, the gap between germline ends came to 6 bases. The length of the CDR3 is 11 residues. The CDR3 loop reads CSARVPNGYTF. The CDR3 DNA reads TGCAGTGCTAGAGTACCGAATGGCTACACCTTC.

The gene calls are TRBV2 and TRBJ2-3; D may be TRBD1 or TRBD2 (7 bases each). This CDR3 region has 20 residues. CDR1 SNHLY and CDR2 FYNNEI come from the germline V gene. The V gene lost 4 bases and the J gene lost 0 bases, with 26 bases spanning the gap. The CDR3: CASSATPGQLGGTSTDTQYF. The CDR3 DNA follows: TGTGCCAGCAGTGCGACTCCGGGACAGTTGGGGGGGACTAGCACAGATACGCAGTATTTT.

CDR3 DNA sequence: TGTGCCAGCAGTCCGTGGGACAGGGTGTTGTACGAGCAGTACTTC. This encodes CASSPWDRVLYEQYF. The gene calls are TRBV28 and TRBJ2-7, with TRBD1 matching over 9 bases. The CDR3 is made up of 15 amino acids. The germline CDR1 and CDR2 sequences are MDHEN and SYDVKM. Germline trimming cut 5 bases from V and 4 bases from J; bases unmatched to any gene: 9.

The gene calls are TRBV25-1 and TRBJ1-6; TRBD1 agrees at 9 bases. Germline V gene sequence: CDR1 MGHDK, CDR2 SYGVNS. The CDR3 runs to 17 residues. J gave up 14 bases and V 6 bases, and 20 bases lay outside the gene matches. The CDR3 nucleotides read TGTGCCAGCAGGAATCGAGGACAGGGGTGGTTGGATTTATCCCTCCACTTT. As protein: CASRNRGQGWLDLSLHF.

This chain links TRBV27 with TRBJ2-3, with 11 bases fitting TRBD2. Germline-derived CDR1 and CDR2 are MNHEY and SMNVEV (reference sequence). The ends lost 6 bases at V and 2 bases at J; junction bases unmatched: 10. This CDR3 has 17 amino acids. CDR3 sequence: CASSLLAGGRNTDTQYF. In nucleotides, the CDR3 is TGTGCCAGCAGCCTATTAGCGGGGGGGCGAAACACAGATACGCAGTATTTT.

This clone has only one observation. The chain carries TRBV6-1 and TRBJ2-7; 7 bases match TRBD2. The CDR3 spans 15 residues. CDR1 is MNHNS, CDR2 SASEGT, per germline. V shed 2 bases and J 0 bases; nucleotides not matched to a gene: 4. For the CDR3, the DNA is TGTGCCAGCAGTGAATGGCGGGGGAGCTCCTACGAGCAGTACTTC. It specifies CASSEWRGSSYEQYF.

This clone has a single count. The CDR3 DNA reads as TGTGCCTCGCAGGGGGGGCCAAACTATGGCTACACCTTC. Translated, it gives CASQGGPNYGYTF. The J gene is TRBJ1-2, the V gene TRBV7-9, with 7 bases fitting TRBD1. The ends lost 11 bases at V and 2 bases at J; junction bases unmatched: 8. Germline loops: CDR1 SEHNR, CDR2 FQNEAQ (reference sequence). The CDR3 runs to 13 residues.

The chain couples TRBV4-3 to TRBJ2-7; no definite D call. The CDR3 loop spans 15 amino acids. Looked up from germline, CDR1 is LGHNA and CDR2 is YSLEER. V lost 0 bases, J lost 3 bases, and 12 bases lay in between. CDR3 nucleotide sequence: TGCGCCAGCAGCCAAGATGCGAGTGTTGTCTACGAGCAGTACTTC. Encoded protein: CASSQDASVVYEQYF.

The sample holds one count of this clone. The chain recombines TRBV13 with TRBJ2-3; TRBD2 might be the D (6 bases). CDR3 length: 18 residues. Trimming shortened V by 4 bases and J by 2 bases, and 22 bases separated the two germline ends. Germline loops: CDR1 PRHDT, CDR2 FYEKMQ (reference sequence). The CDR3 sequence: CASSSLVFGGSDTDTQYF. The DNA of the CDR3 is TGTGCCAGCAGCTCCCTCGTCTTTGGGGGGAGCGACACAGATACGCAGTATTTT.

The rearrangement joins TRBV7-9 to TRBJ1-2; D possibly corresponds to TRBD1 (5 bases). CDR3 size: 15 residues. V was cut by 5 bases and J by 4 bases, with 17 bases left in between. From germline, CDR1 is SEHNR and CDR2 FQNEAQ (reference sequence). The CDR3 bases are TGTGCCAGCAGCCCGGGACCGGACTTTGGCTATGGCTACACCTTC. Translated, it gives CASSPGPDFGYGYTF. Full variable domain (remainder filled in from reference TRBV7-9 and TRBJ1-2): DTGVSQNPRHKITKRGQNVTFRCDPISEHNRLYWYRQTLGQGPEFLTYFQNEAQLEKSRLLSDRFSAERPKGSFSTLEIQRTEQGDSAMYLCASSPGPDFGYGYTFGSGTRLTVV.

This chain links TRBV6-4 with TRBJ1-2; tentatively, D is TRBD1 (5 bases). The ends were cut back, 2 bases at V and 4 bases at J, with 5 bases in the middle. The CDR3 runs 12 residues. Germline V gene lookup returns CDR1 MRHNA and CDR2 SNTAGT. The DNA for the CDR3 is TGTGCCAGCAGTGACAGGGGCTATGGCTACACCTTC. As protein: CASSDRGYGYTF.

This clone was observed a handful of times. Distinct nucleotide sequences in the sample also encode this CDR3. This chain connects TRBV9 to TRBJ1-1; D gene uncertain. The V gene lost 0 bases and the J gene lost 0 bases, with 3 bases spanning the gap. Germline loops: CDR1 SGDLS, CDR2 YYNGEE. The CDR3 is made up of 13 amino acids. The CDR3 loop reads CASSVELNTEAFF. DNA for the CDR3: TGTGCCAGCAGCGTAGAATTGAACACTGAAGCTTTCTTT.

The chain has TRBV5-6 and TRBJ2-7; D tentatively reads TRBD1 or TRBD2 (6 bases each). CDR3 length equals 14 residues. Deletions cut 3 bases from V and 2 bases from J, with 12 bases between. Germline loops: CDR1 SGHDT, CDR2 YYEEEE. This CDR3 reads CASSWGALPYEQYF. CDR3 DNA sequence: TGTGCCAGCAGCTGGGGGGCCTTACCCTACGAGCAGTACTTC.

The V call is TRBV21-1, the J call TRBJ2-7. TRBV21-1 is given as a pseudogene. This CDR3 comprises 17 residues. The CDR3 loop reads CASTNLTQGLLAYEQYF. CDR3 nucleotides: TGTGCCAGCACGAACTTAACACAGGGACTTCTAGCCTACGAGCAGTACTTC.